Listed here are 10 T cell receptor beta chains from one sample, sequenced in a study of cytomegalovirus exposure and HLA in healthy donors. Sequencing was performed with immunoSEQ multiplex PCR; in TCRdb, only in-frame clones are kept and a portion is missing. The sample lists under 300,000 clones; 75% to 90% were seen once. Sequences were obtained from PBMCs. The receptors originated from a woman aged 30 to 39 in good health and CMV-seropositive.

In its sample, this clone was seen a few times. CDR3 sequence reads: CASSWDREAFF. In nucleotides, the CDR3 is TGTGCCAGCAGCTGGGACAGGGAAGCTTTCTTT. This chain connects TRBV5-5 to TRBJ1-1; 8 nucleotides align to TRBD1. From germline, CDR1 is SGHKS and CDR2 YYEKEE (reference sequence). J was trimmed by 8 bases and V by 3 bases; bases with no gene match: 0. The CDR3 covers 11 residues.

The rearrangement uses TRBV4-1 and TRBJ2-3; 11 bases are a match to TRBD2. The germline V gene has CDR1 MGHRA and CDR2 YSYEKL. The V segment lost 1 base and the J segment 0 bases; nucleotides outside the gene matches: 6. The CDR3 is 18 amino acids. CDR3 amino acids: CASSQGPGLAASTDTQYF. DNA for the CDR3: TGCGCCAGCAGCCAAGGTCCGGGACTAGCGGCTAGCACAGATACGCAGTATTTT.

V gene TRBV27 combines with J gene TRBJ1-5; possible D gene TRBD1, 6 bases. This CDR3 spans 16 amino acids. V was cut by 8 bases and J by 2 bases, with 19 bases left in between. Germline V gene lookup returns CDR1 MNHEY and CDR2 SMNVEV (reference sequence). The CDR3 DNA reads TGTGCCAGCGGGCTTGGGGGGGGCTACGGCAATCAGCCCCAGCATTTT. This translates into CASGLGGGYGNQPQHF.

This CDR3 reads CASSRREGDPLYGYTF. CDR3 in DNA: TGTGCCAGCAGCCGCCGCGAGGGAGACCCACTTTATGGCTACACCTTC. The chain links TRBV14 to TRBJ1-2, with D uncertain. The CDR3 is 16 residues long. Germline V CDR1 and CDR2: SGHDN, FVKESK. V was cut by 4 bases and J by 5 bases, with 20 bases left in between.

The J gene is TRBJ2-5, the V gene TRBV5-1; TRBD2 matches 8 bases. Germline V lookup: CDR1 SGHRS, CDR2 YFSETQ. V was clipped by 0 bases and J by 5 bases; unmatched bases: 9. The CDR3 has 16 residues. This CDR3 is CASSLGLAGAWETQYF. CDR3 bases: TGCGCCAGCAGCTTGGGGCTAGCGGGCGCTTGGGAGACCCAGTACTTC.

This chain connects TRBV5-6 to TRBJ2-1, with D possibly matching TRBD1 (6 bases). The length of the CDR3 is 16 residues. The ends were cut back, 3 bases at V and 5 bases at J, with 18 bases in the middle. Germline CDR1 is SGHDT and CDR2 is YYEEEE. For the CDR3, the DNA is TGTGCCAGCAGCTCCCTATGGCAGGGGATACACAATGAGCAGTTCTTC. This gives the protein CASSSLWQGIHNEQFF.

The chain couples TRBV5-1 to TRBJ2-7; no reliable D call. V lost 3 bases to trimming and J lost 5 bases, with 18 bases between them. Germline V CDR1 and CDR2: SGHRS, YFSETQ. This CDR3 comprises 15 residues. CDR3 residues: CASSSQRERADEQYF. DNA for the CDR3: TGCGCCAGCAGCTCCCAACGAGAACGTGCGGACGAGCAGTACTTC.

Comment on this clone: The same CDR3 can be traced to other DNA sequences in this sample. The chain joins TRBV27 to TRBJ2-5, with 8 bases lining up with TRBD1. Germline CDR1 is MNHEY and CDR2 is SMNVEV (reference sequence). J lost 5 bases, V lost 6 bases, and 8 bases had no gene match. The CDR3 contains 14 residues. The CDR3 here is CASSPNRGSETQYF. CDR3 DNA sequence: TGTGCCAGCAGCCCCAACAGGGGGAGTGAGACCCAGTACTTC.

This clone was seen a few times. V and J are TRBV10-2 and TRBJ2-2, with 8 positions matching TRBD1. Trimming at V came to 4 bases and at J to 3 bases, leaving 4 bases not matched to a gene. The CDR3 covers 15 residues. Germline V CDR1 and CDR2: WSHSY, SAAADI. The chain's CDR3 is CASSVLDRDTGELFF. CDR3 nucleotide sequence: TGCGCCAGCAGTGTTCTGGACAGGGACACCGGGGAGCTGTTTTTT.

This clone was seen only a few times. V and J are TRBV10-3 and TRBJ1-5; D not certain. The germline V gene has CDR1 ENHRY and CDR2 SYGVKD. The CDR3 sequence is 12 residues long. V shed 6 bases and J shed 4 bases, with 7 bases lying between them. For the CDR3, the DNA is TGTGCCATCAGCCCCTTTAATCAGCCCCAGCATTTT. This sequence encodes CAISPFNQPQHF.